The 12 T cell receptor beta chains below come from one sample, sequenced in a study of cytomegalovirus exposure and HLA in healthy donors. This PCR relied on a set of 60 Vbeta primers and 13 Jbeta primers. Sequenced by immunoSEQ multiplex PCR; TCRdb stores in-frame clones only, minus some. The table includes around 150,000 clones, around three quarters detected once. Sequenced: PBMCs. These receptors were collected from a man aged 35-49 years in good health and CMV-seropositive.

V gene TRBV23-1 combines with J gene TRBJ1-1, with 9 positions matching TRBD1. TRBV23-1 belongs to the ORF category, with a function that is uncertain. Trimming took 0 bases from V and 1 from J; bases not matched to a gene: 0. The length of the CDR3 is 15 residues. DNA of the CDR3: TGCGCCAGCAGTCAATCGGGACAGGGGAACACTGAAGCTTTCTTT. Its translation: CASSQSGQGNTEAFF.

CDR3 sequence: CASRQGVATNEKLFF. The CDR3 DNA follows: TGTGCCAGCAGACAGGGGGTTGCAACTAATGAAAAACTGTTTTTT. The genes are TRBV27 and TRBJ1-4; 8 bases map to TRBD1. From germline, CDR1 is MNHEY and CDR2 SMNVEV (reference sequence). The CDR3 has 15 residues. The V gene end was trimmed by 6 bases and the J gene end by 0 bases; junction bases not matched to a gene: 3.

The V call is TRBV6-5, the J call TRBJ2-7; 12 nucleotides agree with TRBD2. The CDR3 sequence is 16 residues long. V gave up 4 bases and J gave up 3 bases; unmatched junction bases: 7. The germline V gene encodes CDR1 MNHEY and CDR2 SVGAGI. DNA of the CDR3: TGTGCCAGCAGTTCAGACGGGACTAGCGGGTTCTACGAGCAGTACTTC. Translation gives CASSSDGTSGFYEQYF.

V usage is TRBV29-1 and J usage is TRBJ2-7; D may be TRBD2 (6 bases). CDR1 and CDR2 from the germline V gene are SQVTM and ANQGSEA. This CDR3 has 12 amino acids. V was shortened by 0 bases and J by 5 bases, with 8 bases between the two germline ends. CDR3 sequence: CSVEDWGDEQYF. The CDR3 nucleotides are TGCAGCGTTGAAGATTGGGGGGACGAGCAGTACTTC.

The V call is TRBV2, the J call TRBJ1-6, with D unresolved. The CDR3 sequence is 13 residues long. V lost 3 bases to trimming and J lost 8 bases, with 8 bases between them. The germline gives CDR1 SNHLY, CDR2 FYNNEI. As DNA, the CDR3 is TGTGCCAGCAGTGATGACACCCATTCACCCCTCCACTTT. Its translation: CASSDDTHSPLHF.

The rearrangement joins TRBV19 to TRBJ2-7; the D gene is possibly TRBD1 (5 bases). CDR1 and CDR2 from the germline V gene are LNHDA and SQIVND (reference sequence). V lost 0 bases and J 1 base, leaving 22 bases between the germline ends. The CDR3 runs to 19 residues. In nucleotides, the CDR3 is TGTGCCAGTAGTATAGATCTTTGGGCAGGGAACTTGACATCCTACGAGCAGTACTTC. Protein sequence: CASSIDLWAGNLTSYEQYF.

The genes are TRBV2 and TRBJ1-2; D possibly corresponds to TRBD1 (5 bases). CDR1 is SNHLY, CDR2 FYNNEI, per germline. This CDR3 contains 12 residues. V was trimmed by 1 base and J by 7 bases, leaving 7 bases between them. The CDR3 nucleotides are TGTGCCAGCAGTGAAGGGGGGGGTGGCTACACCTTC. This sequence encodes CASSEGGGGYTF. The whole variable domain, remainder taken from reference TRBV2 and TRBJ1-2, is EPEVTQTPSHQVTQMGQEVILRCVPISNHLYFYWYRQILGQKVEFLVSFYNNEISEKSEIFDDQFSVERPDGSNFTLKIRSTKLEDSAMYFCASSEGGGGYTFGSGTRLTVV.

The V and J genes are TRBV19 and TRBJ1-5; TRBD1 is a possible D gene (6 bases). The ends were cut back, 6 bases at V and 4 bases at J, with 16 bases in the middle. The germline gives CDR1 LNHDA, CDR2 SQIVND (reference sequence). CDR3 length: 15 amino acids. The CDR3: CASSPLDRPNQPQHF. The CDR3 DNA is TGTGCCAGTAGCCCCCTGGACAGACCAAATCAGCCCCAGCATTTT.

The chain joins TRBV25-1 to TRBJ2-7; a possible D gene is TRBD1 (6 bases). The CDR3 contains 17 residues. V lost 3 bases, J lost 5 bases, and 23 bases lay in between. Germline lookup yields CDR1 MGHDK and CDR2 SYGVNS. The CDR3 sequence: CASSDVLGTPSPHEQYF. CDR3 nucleotides: TGTGCCAGCAGTGATGTTTTGGGGACACCGTCCCCCCACGAGCAGTACTTC.

This chain connects TRBV7-9 to TRBJ1-4; no reliable D call. Germline CDR1 is SEHNR and CDR2 is FQNEAQ (reference sequence). The V end was cut by 3 bases, the J end by 5 bases, with 16 bases between. This CDR3 contains 16 residues. The CDR3 loop reads CASSLGDGPRNEKLFF. For the CDR3, the DNA is TGTGCCAGCAGCTTGGGAGATGGCCCGAGGAATGAAAAACTGTTTTTT.

Concerning this clone itself: The same CDR3 arises from other DNA sequences in this sample as well. This chain links TRBV7-9 with TRBJ2-1; D is perhaps TRBD2 (5 bases). The CDR3 covers 11 residues. Between the trimmed V and J ends, which lost 5 bases and 10 bases, there was a span of 9 bases. From germline, CDR1 is SEHNR and CDR2 FQNEAQ (reference sequence). CDR3 sequence: CASSGPGEQFF. The CDR3 nucleotides are TGTGCCAGCAGCGGTCCGGGAGAGCAGTTCTTC.

The chain joins TRBV5-8 to TRBJ1-3; 8 nucleotides agree with TRBD1. Germline CDR1 reads SGHTS; CDR2 reads YDEGEE. The CDR3 extends over 15 amino acids. The V and J ends lost 4 bases and 0 bases, in that order; junction bases with no gene match: 3. For the CDR3, the DNA is TGTGCCAGCAGCCCAACAGGGGGCTCTGGAAACACCATATATTTT. This codes for CASSPTGGSGNTIYF.